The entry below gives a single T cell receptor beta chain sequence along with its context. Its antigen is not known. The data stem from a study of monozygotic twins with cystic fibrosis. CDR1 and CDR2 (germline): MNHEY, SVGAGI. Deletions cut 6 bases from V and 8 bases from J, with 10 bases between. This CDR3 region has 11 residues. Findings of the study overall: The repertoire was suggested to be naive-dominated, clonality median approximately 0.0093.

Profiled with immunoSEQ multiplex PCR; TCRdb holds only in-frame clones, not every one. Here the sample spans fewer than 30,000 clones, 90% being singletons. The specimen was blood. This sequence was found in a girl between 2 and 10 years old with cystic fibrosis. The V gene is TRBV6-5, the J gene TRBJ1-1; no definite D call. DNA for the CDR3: TGTGCCAGCAGAACCGGCAGGGAAGCTTTCTTT. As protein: CASRTGREAFF.